This T cell receptor (beta chain) is drawn from a study of cytomegalovirus exposure and HLA in healthy donors. The donors gave bone marrow, and they were healthy. Researchers ran the PCR with 60 Vbeta and 13 Jbeta primers. Data came from immunoSEQ multiplex PCR; TCRdb stores just in-frame clones and leaves some out. The sample lists roughly 100,000 clones, around 80% occurring once. The CDR3 is 19 residues long. In germline, CDR1 is LGHNT, CDR2 FRNRAP. The V gene end was trimmed by 6 bases and the J gene end by 2 bases; junction bases not matched to a gene: 17. Source material: PBMCs. This chain joins TRBV12-5 and TRBJ1-5; TRBD1 matches 9 bases. This receptor was taken from a woman aged 40 to 55 in good health and CMV-seronegative. Here the CDR3 DNA reads TGTGCTAGTGGGGGGGGAAGCGACAGGGGGTTCCTGGGCAATCAGCCCCAGCATTTT. It is translated as CASGGGSDRGFLGNQPQHF.